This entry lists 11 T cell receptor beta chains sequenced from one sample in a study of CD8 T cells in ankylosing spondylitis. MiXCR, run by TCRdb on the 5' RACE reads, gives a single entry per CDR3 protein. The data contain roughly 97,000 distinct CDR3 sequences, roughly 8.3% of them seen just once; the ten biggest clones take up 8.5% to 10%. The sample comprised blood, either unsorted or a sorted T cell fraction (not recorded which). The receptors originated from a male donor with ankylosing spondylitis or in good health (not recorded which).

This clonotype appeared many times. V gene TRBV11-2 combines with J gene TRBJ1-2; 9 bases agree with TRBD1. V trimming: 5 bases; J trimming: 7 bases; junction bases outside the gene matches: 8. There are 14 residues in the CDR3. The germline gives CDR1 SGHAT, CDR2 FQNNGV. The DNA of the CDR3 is TGTGCCAGCAGCCGAGGACAGGGACAGGGTGGCTACACCTTC. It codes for CASSRGQGQGGYTF. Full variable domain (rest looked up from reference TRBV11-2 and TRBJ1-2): EAGVAQSPRYKIIEKRQSVAFWCNPISGHATLYWYQQILGQGPKLLIQFQNNGVVDDSQLPKDRFSAERLKGVDSTLKIQPAKLEDSAVYLCASSRGQGQGGYTFGSGTRLTVV.

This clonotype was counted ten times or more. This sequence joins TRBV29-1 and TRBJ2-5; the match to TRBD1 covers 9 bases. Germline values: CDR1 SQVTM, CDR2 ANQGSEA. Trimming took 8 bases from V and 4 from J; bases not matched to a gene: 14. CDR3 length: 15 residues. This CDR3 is CSLLSPGQGGETQYF. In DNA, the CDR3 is TGCAGCCTACTTTCGCCGGGACAGGGAGGAGAGACCCAGTACTTC.

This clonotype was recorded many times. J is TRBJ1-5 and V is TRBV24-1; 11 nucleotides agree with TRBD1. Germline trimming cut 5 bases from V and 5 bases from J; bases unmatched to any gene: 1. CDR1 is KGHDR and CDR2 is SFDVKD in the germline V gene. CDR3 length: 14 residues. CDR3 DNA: TGTGCCACCAGTGCGGGACAGGGGGATCAGCCCCAGCATTTT. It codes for CATSAGQGDQPQHF.

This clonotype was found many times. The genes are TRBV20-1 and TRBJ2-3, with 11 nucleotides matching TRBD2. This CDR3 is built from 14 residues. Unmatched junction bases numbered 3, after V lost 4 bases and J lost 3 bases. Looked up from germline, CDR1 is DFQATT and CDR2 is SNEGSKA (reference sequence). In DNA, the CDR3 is TGCAGTGCTATCACTAGCGGGGGTACAGATACGCAGTATTTT. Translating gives CSAITSGGTDTQYF.

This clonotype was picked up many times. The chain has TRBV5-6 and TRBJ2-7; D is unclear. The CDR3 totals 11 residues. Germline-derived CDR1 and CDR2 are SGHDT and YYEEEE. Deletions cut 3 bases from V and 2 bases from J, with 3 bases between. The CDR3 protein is CASSSTYEQYF. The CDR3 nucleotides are TGTGCCAGCAGCTCCACCTACGAGCAGTACTTC.

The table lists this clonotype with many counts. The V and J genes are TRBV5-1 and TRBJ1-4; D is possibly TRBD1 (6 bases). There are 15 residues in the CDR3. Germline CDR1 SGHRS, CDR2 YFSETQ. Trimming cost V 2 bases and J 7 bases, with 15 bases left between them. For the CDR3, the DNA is TGCGCCAGCAGCTTAGGGGACATCCAAACTGAAAAACTGTTTTTT. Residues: CASSLGDIQTEKLFF. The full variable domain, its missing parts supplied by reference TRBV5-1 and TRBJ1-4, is KAGVTQTPRYLIKTRGQQVTLSCSPISGHRSVSWYQQTPGQGLQFLFEYFSETQRNKGNFPGRFSGRQFSNSRSEMNVSTLELGDSALYLCASSLGDIQTEKLFFGSGTQLSVL.

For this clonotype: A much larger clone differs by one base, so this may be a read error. In nucleotides, the CDR3 is TGCAGTGCGGTAGGCAGTCGTAATCAGCCCCAGCATTTT. It encodes CSAVGSRNQPQHF. V is TRBV20-1 and J is TRBJ1-5; D is unresolved. The germline V and J ends were trimmed by 6 bases and 4 bases, with 13 bases remaining between them. The CDR3 totals 13 residues. Germline V gives CDR1 DFQATT, CDR2 SNEGSKA (reference sequence).

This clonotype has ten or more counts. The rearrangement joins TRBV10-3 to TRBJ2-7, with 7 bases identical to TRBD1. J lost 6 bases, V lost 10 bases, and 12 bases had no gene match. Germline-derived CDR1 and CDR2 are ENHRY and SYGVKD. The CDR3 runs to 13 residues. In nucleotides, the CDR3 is TGTGCCAGATCCGGGGAACAGGGGAGCGAGCAGTACTTC. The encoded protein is CARSGEQGSEQYF.

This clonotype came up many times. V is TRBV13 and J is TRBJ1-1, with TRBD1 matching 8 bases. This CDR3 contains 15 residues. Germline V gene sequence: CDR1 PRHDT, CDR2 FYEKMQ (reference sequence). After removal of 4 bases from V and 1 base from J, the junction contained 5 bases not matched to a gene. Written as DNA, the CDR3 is TGTGCCAGCAGCTGGGCCGGGACAGGGAACACTGAAGCTTTCTTT. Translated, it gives CASSWAGTGNTEAFF.

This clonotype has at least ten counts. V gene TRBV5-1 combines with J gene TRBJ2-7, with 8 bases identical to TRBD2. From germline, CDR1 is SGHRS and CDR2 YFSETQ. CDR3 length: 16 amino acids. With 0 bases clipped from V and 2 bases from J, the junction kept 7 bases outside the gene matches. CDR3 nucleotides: TGCGCCAGCAGCTTGGATCCAGCGGGAGTCACCTACGAGCAGTACTTC. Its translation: CASSLDPAGVTYEQYF.

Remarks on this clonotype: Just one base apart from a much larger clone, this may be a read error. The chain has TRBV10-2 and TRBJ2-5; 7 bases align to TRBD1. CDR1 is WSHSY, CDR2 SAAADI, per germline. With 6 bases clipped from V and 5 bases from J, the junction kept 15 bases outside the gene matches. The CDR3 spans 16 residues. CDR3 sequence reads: CASRSAPARGHETQYF. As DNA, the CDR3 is TGCGCCAGCAGGAGCGCCCCAGCGAGGGGGCATGAGACCCAGTACTTC.